A single sample is the source of the 24 T cell receptor beta chains below, sequenced in a study of T cells in Graves' hyperthyroidism and ophthalmopathy. It was RNA transcripts that yielded the amplified TCR beta CDR3 regions. RT-PCR in the first round (using the HTBI primer set) targeted the TCR CDR3. TCRdb analysed the multiplex PCR reads with MiXCR anew, one entry per CDR3 protein. The sample records 300,000 to 350,000 distinct CDR3 sequences, around a sixth being singletons. Sequenced material: blood. Receptor source: a man aged 25 to 40 with Graves' hyperthyroidism.

CDR3 residues: CASSPGPSVDTQYF. The CDR3 DNA reads as TGTGCCAGCTCACCGGGACCATCAGTAGATACGCAGTATTTT. The V and J genes are TRBV18 and TRBJ2-3, with D perhaps being TRBD1 or TRBD2 (5 bases each). Germline-derived CDR1 and CDR2 are KGHSH and LQKENI. The V and J ends lost 3 bases and 5 bases respectively, with 12 bases between them. This CDR3 is built from 14 residues.

This clonotype was counted at least ten times. V gene TRBV11-3 combines with J gene TRBJ2-5; no clear D. This CDR3 has 11 amino acids. Germline values: CDR1 SGHNT, CDR2 YENEEA. The germline V and J ends were trimmed by 1 base and 11 bases, with 8 bases remaining between them. The CDR3: CASSLGQVQYF. DNA for the CDR3: TGTGCCAGCAGCTTAGGACAAGTTCAGTACTTC.

V gene TRBV29-1 combines with J gene TRBJ1-1; D may be TRBD1 (6 bases). Germline V CDR1 and CDR2: SQVTM, ANQGSEA. The CDR3 totals 13 residues. Trimming took 7 bases from V and 3 from J, leaving 15 bases between them. The CDR3 region has the DNA TGCAGCGCCAAGGAGGGGGGGGACACTGAAGCTTTCTTT. Encoded protein: CSAKEGGDTEAFF.

This clonotype was observed a single time. The chain joins TRBV18 to TRBJ1-1; TRBD1 matches at 9 bases. CDR1 and CDR2 (germline): KGHSH, LQKENI. V lost 4 bases, J lost 1 base, and 19 bases stayed unmatched. There are 20 residues in the CDR3. The CDR3 loop is CASSRRQGEAIHDPNTEAFF. CDR3 DNA: TGTGCCAGCTCACGGCGACAGGGGGAGGCCATACACGACCCGAACACTGAAGCTTTCTTT.

This clonotype was observed at least ten times. This sequence joins TRBV7-9 and TRBJ2-5, with D tentatively TRBD2 (5 bases). This CDR3 contains 13 residues. The V and J ends lost 2 bases and 2 bases respectively, with 6 bases between them. Germline CDR1 and CDR2: SEHNR and FQNEAQ (reference sequence). CDR3 residues: CASSLLAQETQYF. In DNA, the CDR3 is TGTGCCAGCAGCTTACTAGCACAAGAGACCCAGTACTTC. Using reference TRBV7-9 and TRBJ2-5 for the parts outside the CDR3, the full variable domain is DTGVSQNPRHKITKRGQNVTFRCDPISEHNRLYWYRQTLGQGPEFLTYFQNEAQLEKSRLLSDRFSAERPKGSFSTLEIQRTEQGDSAMYLCASSLLAQETQYFGPGTRLLVL.

This clonotype was counted at least ten times. The genes are TRBV20-1 and TRBJ2-3; D is undetermined. The germline V and J ends were trimmed by 5 bases and 2 bases, with 5 bases remaining between them. Germline CDR1 DFQATT, CDR2 SNEGSKA (reference sequence). The CDR3 covers 11 residues. The CDR3 loop is CSAPDTDTQYF. CDR3 nucleotide sequence: TGCAGTGCTCCCGACACAGATACGCAGTATTTT.

There are many counts of this clonotype. The chain uses TRBV5-1 and TRBJ1-5; D is ambiguous. Germline assignment: CDR1 SGHRS and CDR2 YFSETQ. The CDR3 is 13 residues long. V lost 0 bases, J lost 5 bases, and 6 bases lay in between. CDR3: CASSLVPDQPQHF. The CDR3 coding sequence is TGCGCCAGCAGCTTGGTTCCGGATCAGCCCCAGCATTTT.

This clonotype was counted many times. The chain couples TRBV7-9 to TRBJ2-1, with TRBD2 as a possible D gene (6 bases). V was trimmed by 2 bases and J by 4 bases, leaving 9 bases between them. The CDR3 spans 14 residues. Germline-derived CDR1 and CDR2 are SEHNR and FQNEAQ (reference sequence). The CDR3 region is CASSLLASYNEQFF. CDR3 in DNA: TGTGCCAGCAGCTTACTAGCGAGTTACAATGAGCAGTTCTTC. The full variable domain, in which reference TRBV7-9 and TRBJ2-1 provide the parts outside the CDR3, is DTGVSQNPRHKITKRGQNVTFRCDPISEHNRLYWYRQTLGQGPEFLTYFQNEAQLEKSRLLSDRFSAERPKGSFSTLEIQRTEQGDSAMYLCASSLLASYNEQFFGPGTRLTVL.

With respect to this clonotype: At one of its ends the junction is not consistent with the germline gene, which may arise from a read error. This rearrangement joins TRBV20-1 to TRBJ2-2, with TRBD2 matching 9 bases. CDR1 is DFQATT, CDR2 SNEGSKA, per germline (reference sequence). The CDR3 has 15 residues. CDR3 in amino acids: CSTRGPSGRPGELFF. The CDR3, as DNA: TGCAGTACTAGAGGCCCCAGCGGGAGGCCCGGGGAGCTGTTTTTT.

The chain combines TRBV20-1 with TRBJ2-1; TRBD1 agrees at 9 bases. The germline V gene encodes CDR1 DFQATT and CDR2 SNEGSKA (reference sequence). The CDR3 totals 13 residues. The J segment lost 13 bases and the V segment lost 4 bases, leaving 11 bases of the junction unmatched. CDR3 residues: CSATQGQGGYQFF. The CDR3 DNA sequence: TGCAGTGCTACTCAGGGACAGGGCGGGTACCAGTTCTTC.

V and J are TRBV3-1 and TRBJ2-1; the D gene is possibly TRBD2 (5 bases). V was shortened by 0 bases and J by 1 base, with 7 bases between the two germline ends. Germline V lookup: CDR1 LGHDT, CDR2 YNNKEL (reference sequence). This CDR3 has 15 amino acids. CDR3 nucleotides: TGTGCCAGCAGCCAAGATCGGGGTTCCTACAATGAGCAGTTCTTC. Its translation is CASSQDRGSYNEQFF.

Only a few counts were recorded for this clonotype. This chain links TRBV28 with TRBJ2-7; TRBD1 might be the D (6 bases). Judging by the DNA end, TRBJ2-1 fits better; the J call may be wrong. The CDR3 is 13 residues long. Germline V gene sequence: CDR1 MDHEN, CDR2 SYDVKM. CDR3 in amino acids: CASTPPTGYEQFF. CDR3 bases: TGTGCCAGCACCCCCCCGACAGGCTACGAGCAGTTCTTC.

The chain joins TRBV3-1 to TRBJ2-5; D tentatively fits TRBD1 or TRBD2 (7 bases each). CDR3 size: 18 residues. CDR1 LGHDT and CDR2 YNNKEL come from the germline V gene (reference sequence). With 0 bases removed from V and 5 bases from J, the gap between germline ends came to 22 bases. The CDR3 DNA follows: TGTGCCAGCAGCCAAGATACGTCAGGGGGGGTTTACCGGGAGACCCAGTACTTC. Translating gives CASSQDTSGGVYRETQYF.

This clonotype was observed at least ten times. The V call is TRBV7-8, the J call TRBJ1-2; no reliable D call. The germline V and J ends were trimmed by 5 bases and 4 bases, with 17 bases remaining between them. CDR3 length equals 15 residues. The germline V gene encodes CDR1 SGHVS and CDR2 FQNEAQ. CDR3 amino acids: CASSRETMGTYGYTF. CDR3 DNA: TGTGCCAGCAGCAGAGAGACTATGGGTACCTATGGCTACACCTTC.

This rearrangement joins TRBV7-9 to TRBJ2-2; 7 bases are shared with TRBD1. The CDR3 sequence is 13 residues long. V gave up 10 bases and J gave up 6 bases; unmatched junction bases: 8. Germline-derived CDR1 and CDR2 are SEHNR and FQNEAQ (reference sequence). Here the CDR3 DNA reads TGTGCCACCCCTACAGGGGCGGCCGGGGAGCTGTTTTTT. Translated: CATPTGAAGELFF.

This rearrangement joins TRBV5-1 to TRBJ2-1; no definite D call. This CDR3 has 12 residues. V lost 0 bases and J lost 8, with 6 bases in between. CDR1 is SGHRS and CDR2 is YFSETQ in the germline V gene. Here the CDR3 reads CASSLVYDEQFF. The CDR3 region has the DNA TGCGCCAGCAGCTTGGTGTACGATGAGCAGTTCTTC.

This clonotype was found a few times. The chain carries TRBV29-1 and TRBJ1-6; a possible D gene is TRBD1 (5 bases). The CDR3 is made up of 13 amino acids. CDR1 SQVTM and CDR2 ANQGSEA come from the germline V gene. The ends were cut back, 6 bases at V and 7 bases at J, with 13 bases in the middle. The CDR3 bases are TGCAGCGTCCAGGGCAACCTAAATTCACCCCTCCACTTT. Protein product: CSVQGNLNSPLHF. Variable domain in full (rest from reference TRBV29-1 and TRBJ1-6): SAVISQKPSRDICQRGTSLTIQCQVDSQVTMMFWYRQQPGQSLTLIATANQGSEATYESGFVIDKFPISRPNLTFSTLTVSNMSPEDSSIYLCSVQGNLNSPLHFGNGTRLTVT.

This clonotype came up many times. This chain joins TRBV18 and TRBJ2-2, with 9 bases lining up with TRBD1. Germline trimming cut 3 bases from V and 1 base from J; bases unmatched to any gene: 0. This CDR3 contains 15 residues. Per germline, CDR1 KGHSH and CDR2 LQKENI. The CDR3 DNA reads TGTGCCAGCTCACCGGGACAGGGGAACACCGGGGAGCTGTTTTTT. Amino acids: CASSPGQGNTGELFF.

This clonotype showed up many times. V and J are TRBV20-1 and TRBJ2-5; weak D call: TRBD2 (5 bases). The CDR3 is 12 residues long. Germline CDR1 and CDR2: DFQATT and SNEGSKA (reference sequence). With 1 base removed from V and 2 bases from J, the gap between germline ends came to 5 bases. CDR3 bases: TGCAGTGCTAGAGGGGAGCAAGAGACCCAGTACTTC. It encodes CSARGEQETQYF.

The J gene is TRBJ1-1, the V gene TRBV19, with 7 bases fitting TRBD1. The CDR3 has 16 amino acids. With V trimmed by 8 bases and J by 0 bases, 12 bases remained unmatched. Germline V gives CDR1 LNHDA, CDR2 SQIVND (reference sequence). The CDR3 sequence is CASGNWDSFMNTEAFF. In DNA, the CDR3 is TGTGCCAGTGGGAACTGGGACAGCTTCATGAACACTGAAGCTTTCTTT.

This clonotype has at least ten counts. CDR3 loop: CASRETGELFF. CDR3 bases: TGTGCCAGCAGAGAGACCGGGGAGCTGTTTTTT. V gene TRBV3-1 combines with J gene TRBJ2-2; D unclear. The CDR3 has 11 amino acids. Germline lookup yields CDR1 LGHDT and CDR2 YNNKEL (reference sequence). Trimming stripped 6 bases from V and 5 bases from J, with 4 bases between.

This clonotype came up many times. The chain uses TRBV28 and TRBJ1-1; TRBD1 aligns across 7 bases. Germline CDR1 and CDR2: MDHEN and SYDVKM. The ends lost 10 bases at V and 7 bases at J; junction bases unmatched: 6. The CDR3 consists of 11 residues. The DNA for the CDR3 is TGTGCCATCTCACAGGGGTTTGAAGCTTTCTTT. It is translated as CAISQGFEAFF.

This rearrangement joins TRBV29-1 to TRBJ2-1; the match to TRBD2 covers 7 bases. Germline CDR1 is SQVTM and CDR2 is ANQGSEA. Losses at the gene ends were 6 bases for V and 5 bases for J; bases not matched to a gene: 10. This CDR3 is built from 14 residues. The CDR3, as DNA: TGCAGCGTCGCCGGACTAGTCGGAGACAATGAGCAGTTCTTC. It specifies CSVAGLVGDNEQFF.

The genes are TRBV30 and TRBJ1-6; D not resolved. CDR3 size: 10 residues. CDR1 and CDR2 (germline): GTSNPN, SVGIG (reference sequence). The V end lost 3 bases, the J end lost 14 bases, and 8 bases lay between the germline ends. The CDR3 DNA follows: TGTGCCTGGAGAAAGACCACCCTCCACTTT. This encodes CAWRKTTLHF.